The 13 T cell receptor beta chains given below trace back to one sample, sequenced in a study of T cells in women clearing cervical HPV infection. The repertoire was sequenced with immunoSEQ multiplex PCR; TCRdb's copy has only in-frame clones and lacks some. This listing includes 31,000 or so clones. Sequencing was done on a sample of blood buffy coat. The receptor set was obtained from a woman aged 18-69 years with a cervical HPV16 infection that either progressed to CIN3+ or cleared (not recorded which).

The CDR3 DNA, read in part, is TGTGCCAGCAGCTCTACAGGGGCCTACGAC. Translation gives CASSSTGAYD. The complete CDR3 reads CASSSTGAYDYTF. V is TRBV13 and J is TRBJ1-2; 7 bases are shared with TRBD1. The read stops 3 residues short of the end of the CDR3; the missing end is completed from the germline J gene. CDR3 length: 13 residues. Germline V gene data show CDR1 as PRHDT and CDR2 as FYEKMQ (reference sequence).

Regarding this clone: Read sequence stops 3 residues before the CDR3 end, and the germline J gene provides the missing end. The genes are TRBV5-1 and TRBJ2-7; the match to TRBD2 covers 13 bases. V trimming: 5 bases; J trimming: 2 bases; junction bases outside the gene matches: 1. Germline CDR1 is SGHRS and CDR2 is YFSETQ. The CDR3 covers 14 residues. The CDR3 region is CASRLAGGPYEQYF. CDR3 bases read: TGCGCCAGCAGACTAGCGGGGGGGCCCTACGAG.

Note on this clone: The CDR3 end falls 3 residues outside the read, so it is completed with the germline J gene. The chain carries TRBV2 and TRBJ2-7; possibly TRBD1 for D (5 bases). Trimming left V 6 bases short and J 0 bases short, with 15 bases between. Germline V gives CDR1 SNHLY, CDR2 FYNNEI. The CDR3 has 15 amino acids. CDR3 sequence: CASRPFGQGSYEQYF. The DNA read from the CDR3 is TGTGCCAGCAGGCCGTTTGGTCAGGGCTCCTACGAG.

The sequenced CDR3 bases are TGTGCCAGTAGTATAACACAGACCTATAATTCACCC. It yields the protein CASSITQTYNSP. The full-length CDR3 reads as CASSITQTYNSPLHF. V usage is TRBV19 and J usage is TRBJ1-6; no reliable D call. The read ends 3 residues early relative to the CDR3; the germline J gene fills the gap. The CDR3 extends over 15 amino acids. Germline lookup yields CDR1 LNHDA and CDR2 SQIVND (reference sequence). The V end lost 2 bases, the J end lost 2 bases, and 7 bases lay between the germline ends. Looking up the rest from reference TRBV19 and TRBJ1-6 gives the full variable domain: DGGITQSPKYLFRKEGQNVTLSCEQNLNHDAMYWYRQDPGQGLRLIYYSQIVNDFQKGDIAEGYSVSREKKESFPLTVTSAQKNPTAFYLCASSITQTYNSPLHFGNGTRLTVT.

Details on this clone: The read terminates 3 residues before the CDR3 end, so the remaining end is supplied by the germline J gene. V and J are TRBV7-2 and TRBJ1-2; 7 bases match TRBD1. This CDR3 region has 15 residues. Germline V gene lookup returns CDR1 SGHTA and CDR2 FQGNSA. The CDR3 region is CASSSLGGTYNDYTF. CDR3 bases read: TGTGCCAGCAGCTCCCTAGGGGGCACCTACAATGAC.

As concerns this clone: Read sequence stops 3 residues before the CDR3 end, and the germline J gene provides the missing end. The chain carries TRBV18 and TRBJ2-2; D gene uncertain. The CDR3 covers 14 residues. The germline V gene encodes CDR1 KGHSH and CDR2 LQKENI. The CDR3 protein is CASSPAVGREKLFF. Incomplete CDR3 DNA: TGTGCCAGCTCACCAGCCGTTGGCCGTGAAAAG.

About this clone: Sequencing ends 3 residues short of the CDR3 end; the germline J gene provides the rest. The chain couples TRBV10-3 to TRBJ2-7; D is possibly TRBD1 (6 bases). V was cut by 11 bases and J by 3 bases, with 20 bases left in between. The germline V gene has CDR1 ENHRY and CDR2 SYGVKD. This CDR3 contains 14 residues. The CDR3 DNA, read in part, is TGTGCCGTCTCAACGGGACGAGGGGGCTACGAG. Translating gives CAVSTGRGGYE. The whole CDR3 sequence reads CAVSTGRGGYEQYF.

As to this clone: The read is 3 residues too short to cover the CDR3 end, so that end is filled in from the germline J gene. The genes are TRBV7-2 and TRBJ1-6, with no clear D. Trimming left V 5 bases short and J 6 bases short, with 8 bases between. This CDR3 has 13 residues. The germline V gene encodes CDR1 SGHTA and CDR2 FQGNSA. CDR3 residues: CASSESVNSPLHF. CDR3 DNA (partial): TGTGCCAGCAGCGAAAGCGTTAATTCACCC.

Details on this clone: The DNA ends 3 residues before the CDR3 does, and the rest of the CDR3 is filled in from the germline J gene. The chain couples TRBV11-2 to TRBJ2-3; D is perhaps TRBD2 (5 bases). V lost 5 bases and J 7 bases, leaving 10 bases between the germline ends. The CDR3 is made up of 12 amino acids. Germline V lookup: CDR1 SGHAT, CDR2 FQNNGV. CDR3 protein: CASSLLAYTQYF. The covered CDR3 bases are TGTGCCAGCAGCCTCCTAGCTTATACG.

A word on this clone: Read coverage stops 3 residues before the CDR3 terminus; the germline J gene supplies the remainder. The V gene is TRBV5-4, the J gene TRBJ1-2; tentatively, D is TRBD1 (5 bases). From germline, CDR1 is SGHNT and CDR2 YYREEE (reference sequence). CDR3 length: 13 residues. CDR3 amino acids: CASSLGGSHGYTF. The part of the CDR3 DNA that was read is TGTGCCAGCAGCTTGGGGGGCAGTCACGGC.

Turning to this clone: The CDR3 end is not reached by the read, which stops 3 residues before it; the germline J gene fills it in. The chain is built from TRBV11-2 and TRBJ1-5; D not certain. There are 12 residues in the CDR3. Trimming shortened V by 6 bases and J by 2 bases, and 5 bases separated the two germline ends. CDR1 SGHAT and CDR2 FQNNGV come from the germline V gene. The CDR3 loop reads CASSRGNQPQHF. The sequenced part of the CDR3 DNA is TGTGCCAGCAGTAGGGGCAATCAGCCC.

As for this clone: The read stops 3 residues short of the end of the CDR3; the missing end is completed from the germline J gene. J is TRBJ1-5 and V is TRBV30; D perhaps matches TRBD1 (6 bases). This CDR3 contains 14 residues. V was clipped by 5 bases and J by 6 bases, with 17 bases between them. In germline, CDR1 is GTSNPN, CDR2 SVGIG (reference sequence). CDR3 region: CAWSWGGRSQPQHF. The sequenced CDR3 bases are TGTGCCTGGTCCTGGGGGGGCCGTAGTCAGCCC.

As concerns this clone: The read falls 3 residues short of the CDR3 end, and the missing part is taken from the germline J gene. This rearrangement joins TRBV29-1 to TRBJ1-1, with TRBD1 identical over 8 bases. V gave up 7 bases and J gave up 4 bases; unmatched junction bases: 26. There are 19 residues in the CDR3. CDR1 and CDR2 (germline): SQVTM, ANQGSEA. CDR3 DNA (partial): TGCAGCGCAGCCGCGGGACTAATTGGTCCAGGGGGCAGGGTCACTGAA. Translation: CSAAAGLIGPGGRVTE. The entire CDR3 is CSAAAGLIGPGGRVTEAFF.